The entry that follows covers one TCR beta chain sequence. The antigen remains unidentified. Germline V lookup: CDR1 SEHNR, CDR2 FQNEAQ (reference sequence). This CDR3 contains 14 residues. V was clipped by 11 bases and J by 0 bases, with 15 bases between them. The data belong to a study of regulatory dendritic cells for organ transplantation. Study in general: Regulatory dendritic cells were monocyte-derived, receiving vitamin D3 on days 0 and 4 and IL-10 on day 4. Day 6 dendritic cell cultures were stimulated with LPS.

Sorted subsets were CFSE-labeled and cultured four to five days with allogeneic dendritic cells. Study observations and caveats: Regulatory dendritic cells appeared to expand memory CD8+ clones less than mature ones. Memory CD8+ T cells were the most oligoclonal; naive cells were highly diverse.

Clones were sequenced by immunoSEQ multiplex PCR, and TCRdb holds only the in-frame ones, with some missing. The repertoire has thousands of clones, roughly 60% of them found once; the top ten carry under 25%. Sequenced input: memory CD8+ T cells from blood cultured with dendritic cells. Regarding subset: CD45RO+ memory T cells. This TCR came from a human donor in good health. This rearrangement joins TRBV7-9 to TRBJ2-3, with D perhaps TRBD2 (6 bases). The CDR3 reads CAGTGGSSTDTQYF. In nucleotides, the CDR3 is TGTGCCGGGACCGGGGGTTCTAGCACAGATACGCAGTATTTT.